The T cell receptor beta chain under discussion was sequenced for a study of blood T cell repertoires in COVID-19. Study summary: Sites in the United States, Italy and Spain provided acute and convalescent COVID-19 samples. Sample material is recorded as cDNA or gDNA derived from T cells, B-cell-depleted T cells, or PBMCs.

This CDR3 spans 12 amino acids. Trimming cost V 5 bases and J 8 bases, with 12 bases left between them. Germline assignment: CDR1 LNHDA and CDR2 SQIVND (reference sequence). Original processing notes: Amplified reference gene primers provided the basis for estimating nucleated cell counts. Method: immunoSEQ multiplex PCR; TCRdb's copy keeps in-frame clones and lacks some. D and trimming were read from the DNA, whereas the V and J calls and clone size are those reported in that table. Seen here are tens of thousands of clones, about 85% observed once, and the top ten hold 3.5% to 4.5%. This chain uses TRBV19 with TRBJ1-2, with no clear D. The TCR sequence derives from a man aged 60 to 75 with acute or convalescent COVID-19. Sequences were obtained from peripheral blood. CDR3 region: CASSLPPGGYTF. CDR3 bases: TGTGCCAGTAGTCTCCCTCCGGGAGGCTACACCTTC.